The sample holds a few counts of the clone carrying this T cell receptor beta chain. The antigen is not known. The authors produced TCR alpha and TCR beta cDNA libraries with sample barcodes and UMIs by 5'RACE using constant-segment primers. TCRdb passed the 5' RACE reads through MiXCR, listing each CDR3 protein once. Altogether about 400,000 distinct CDR3 sequences are present, roughly 14% being singletons, with the ten largest covering under 25%. The sample is drawn from a study of T-cell memory formation after mild COVID-19. Whole-study findings and limits: The pre-infection memory compartment contained some responding clones, suggesting cross-reactive memory joined. The study found contracting CD4+ clones mainly in CM and EM and contracting CD8+ clones in EMRA.

Germline V gene sequence: CDR1 SNHLY, CDR2 FYNNEI. CDR3 length equals 11 residues. V was pared by 7 bases and J by 1 base, with 4 bases between. The sequenced sample was PBMCs or a T cell subset sorted from them (not recorded which). The V and J genes are TRBV2 and TRBJ2-5; no reliable D call. This clonotype was obtained from a man in his late teens or twenties who had mild COVID-19 (a few samples of this study predate the infection). Cell type and time point are not known. The CDR3 here is CASKAQETQYF. The DNA for the CDR3 is TGTGCCAGCAAGGCCCAAGAGACCCAGTACTTC.